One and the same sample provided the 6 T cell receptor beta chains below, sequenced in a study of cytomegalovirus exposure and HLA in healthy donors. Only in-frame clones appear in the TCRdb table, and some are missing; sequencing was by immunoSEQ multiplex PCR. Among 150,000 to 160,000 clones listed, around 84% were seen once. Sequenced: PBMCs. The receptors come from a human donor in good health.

The CDR3 reads CASTLNFRGRTYNEQFF. In nucleotides, the CDR3 is TGTGCCAGCACGCTAAACTTCAGGGGACGGACCTACAATGAGCAGTTCTTC. The V gene is TRBV7-8, the J gene TRBJ2-1; tentatively, D is TRBD1 (6 bases). The germline V and J ends were trimmed by 7 bases and 2 bases, with 21 bases remaining between them. This CDR3 spans 17 amino acids. CDR1 is SGHVS and CDR2 is FQNEAQ in the germline V gene. Full variable domain (missing parts from reference TRBV7-8 and TRBJ2-1): GAGVSQSPRYKVAKRGQDVALRCDPISGHVSLFWYQQALGQGPEFLTYFQNEAQLDKSGLPSDRFFAERPEGSVSTLKIQRTQQEDSAVYLCASTLNFRGRTYNEQFFGPGTRLTVL.

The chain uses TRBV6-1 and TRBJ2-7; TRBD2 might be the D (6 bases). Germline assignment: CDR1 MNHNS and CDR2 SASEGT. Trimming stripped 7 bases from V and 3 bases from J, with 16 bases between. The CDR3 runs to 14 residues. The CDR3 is CASTLEGASYEQYF. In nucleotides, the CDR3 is TGTGCCAGCACTCTGGAGGGTGCGAGCTACGAGCAGTACTTC.

CDR3 protein: CASSQGQASSYNEQFF. The CDR3 bases are TGCGCCAGCAGCCAAGGACAGGCGAGCTCCTACAATGAGCAGTTCTTC. The rearrangement uses TRBV4-1 and TRBJ2-1; TRBD1 is a possible D gene (6 bases). Germline values: CDR1 MGHRA, CDR2 YSYEKL. This CDR3 is 16 amino acids long. The ends were cut back, 1 base at V and 0 bases at J, with 10 bases in the middle.

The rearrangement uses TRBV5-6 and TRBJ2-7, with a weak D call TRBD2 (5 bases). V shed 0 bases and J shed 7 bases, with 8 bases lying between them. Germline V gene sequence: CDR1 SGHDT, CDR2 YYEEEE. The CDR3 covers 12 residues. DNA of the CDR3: TGTGCCAGCAGCTTGGGAGGGTGGGAGCAGTACTTC. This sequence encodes CASSLGGWEQYF.

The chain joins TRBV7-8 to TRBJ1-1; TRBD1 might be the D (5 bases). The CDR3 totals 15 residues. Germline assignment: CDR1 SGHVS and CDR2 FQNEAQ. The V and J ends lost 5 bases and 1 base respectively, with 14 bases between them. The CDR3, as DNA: TGTGCCAGCAGCCCCAGGAGTAGGGGGAACACTGAAGCTTTCTTT. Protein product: CASSPRSRGNTEAFF. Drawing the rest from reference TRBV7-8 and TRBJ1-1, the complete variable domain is GAGVSQSPRYKVAKRGQDVALRCDPISGHVSLFWYQQALGQGPEFLTYFQNEAQLDKSGLPSDRFFAERPEGSVSTLKIQRTQQEDSAVYLCASSPRSRGNTEAFFGQGTRLTVV.

The chain's CDR3 is CASSRYRTGGSEQFF. The CDR3 DNA sequence: TGTGCCAGCAGTCGTTATCGGACAGGGGGGAGTGAGCAGTTCTTC. The chain uses TRBV11-1 and TRBJ2-1; 10 nucleotides line up with TRBD1. The CDR3 extends over 15 amino acids. Germline lookup yields CDR1 SGHAT and CDR2 FQDESV (reference sequence). With 6 bases clipped from V and 9 bases from J, the junction kept 11 bases outside the gene matches.